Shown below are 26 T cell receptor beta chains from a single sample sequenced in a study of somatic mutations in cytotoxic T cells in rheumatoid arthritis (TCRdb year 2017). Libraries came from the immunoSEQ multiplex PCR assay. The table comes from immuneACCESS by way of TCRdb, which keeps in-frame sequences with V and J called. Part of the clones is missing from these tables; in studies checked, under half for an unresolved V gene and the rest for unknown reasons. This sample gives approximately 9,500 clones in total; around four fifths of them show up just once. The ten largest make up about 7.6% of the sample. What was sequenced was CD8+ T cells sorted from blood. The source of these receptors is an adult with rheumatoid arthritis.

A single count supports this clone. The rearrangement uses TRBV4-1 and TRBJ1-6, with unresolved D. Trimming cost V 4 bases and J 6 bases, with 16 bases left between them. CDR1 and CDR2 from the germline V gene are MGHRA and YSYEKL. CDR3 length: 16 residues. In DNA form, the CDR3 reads TGCGCCAGCAGCCCTGCCTTGGGGATTTCTAATTCACCCCTCCACTTT. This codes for CASSPALGISNSPLHF.

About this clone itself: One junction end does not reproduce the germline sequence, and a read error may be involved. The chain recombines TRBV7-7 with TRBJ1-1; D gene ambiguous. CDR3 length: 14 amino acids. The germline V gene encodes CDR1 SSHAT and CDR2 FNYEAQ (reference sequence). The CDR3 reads CASSLPLLGSSAFF. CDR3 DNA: TGTGCTAGCAGCTTACCTCTCTTGGGGAGTTCTGCTTTCTTT.

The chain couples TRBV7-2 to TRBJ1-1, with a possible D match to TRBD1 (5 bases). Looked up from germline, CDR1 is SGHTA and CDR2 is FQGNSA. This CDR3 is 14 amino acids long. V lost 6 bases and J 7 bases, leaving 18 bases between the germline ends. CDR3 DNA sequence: TGTGCCAGCAGATTAAAGGGGACGCCGTATGAAGCTTTCTTT. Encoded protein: CASRLKGTPYEAFF.

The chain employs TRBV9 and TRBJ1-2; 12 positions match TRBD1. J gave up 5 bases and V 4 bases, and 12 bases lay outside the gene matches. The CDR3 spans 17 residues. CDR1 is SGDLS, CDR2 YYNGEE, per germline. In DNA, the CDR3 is TGTGCCAGCAGCTCCCGGGACAGGGGGCGGTTGGGTTATGGCTACACCTTC. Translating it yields CASSSRDRGRLGYGYTF.

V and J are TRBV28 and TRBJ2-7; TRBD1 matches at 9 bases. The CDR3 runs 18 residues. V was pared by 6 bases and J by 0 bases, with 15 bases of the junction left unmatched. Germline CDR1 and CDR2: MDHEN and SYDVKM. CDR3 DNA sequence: TGTGCCAGCAGAACGACAGGGGGTTGGGGCGGGAGCTCCTACGAGCAGTACTTC. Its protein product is CASRTTGGWGGSSYEQYF.

The CDR3 DNA sequence: TGTGCCAGCAGTGAAACTAGCGGGGCCTACAATGAGCAGTTCTTC. Translated, it gives CASSETSGAYNEQFF. The chain combines TRBV2 with TRBJ2-1; 10 bases agree with TRBD2. There are 15 residues in the CDR3. CDR1 and CDR2 from the germline V gene are SNHLY and FYNNEI. Trimming cost V 2 bases and J 2 bases; bases outside gene matches: 0.

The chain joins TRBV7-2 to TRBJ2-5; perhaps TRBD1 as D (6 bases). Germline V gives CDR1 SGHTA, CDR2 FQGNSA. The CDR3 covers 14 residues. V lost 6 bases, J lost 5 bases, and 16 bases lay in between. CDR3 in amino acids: CASSVAWGHETQYF. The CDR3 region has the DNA TGTGCCAGCAGTGTAGCGTGGGGGCACGAGACCCAGTACTTC.

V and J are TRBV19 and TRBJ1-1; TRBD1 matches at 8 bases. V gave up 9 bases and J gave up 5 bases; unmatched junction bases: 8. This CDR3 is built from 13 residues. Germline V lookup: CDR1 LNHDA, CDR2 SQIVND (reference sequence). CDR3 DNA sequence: TGTGCCAGCCAACAGGGGGGACTTACTGAAGCTTTCTTT. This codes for CASQQGGLTEAFF.

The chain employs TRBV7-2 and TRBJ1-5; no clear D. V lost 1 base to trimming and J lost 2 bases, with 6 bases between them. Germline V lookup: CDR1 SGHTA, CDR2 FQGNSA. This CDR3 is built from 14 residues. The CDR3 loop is CASSLEIGNQPQHF. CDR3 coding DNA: TGTGCCAGCAGCTTAGAGATAGGCAATCAGCCCCAGCATTTT.

CDR3 residues: CASSGGDRGRTEAFF. CDR3 sequence (DNA): TGTGCCAGCAGCGGAGGGGACAGGGGAAGGACTGAAGCTTTCTTT. V and J are TRBV9 and TRBJ1-1, with 10 nucleotides matching TRBD1. This CDR3 is 15 amino acids long. The trim removed 3 bases at V and 5 bases at J, leaving 7 bases unmatched. Germline V lookup: CDR1 SGDLS, CDR2 YYNGEE.

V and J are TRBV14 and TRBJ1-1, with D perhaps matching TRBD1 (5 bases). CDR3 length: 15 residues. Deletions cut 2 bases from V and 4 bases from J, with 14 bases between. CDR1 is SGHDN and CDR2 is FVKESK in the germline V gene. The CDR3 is CASSQRGGTFTEAFF. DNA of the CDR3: TGTGCCAGCAGCCAACGGGGCGGAACCTTCACTGAAGCTTTCTTT.

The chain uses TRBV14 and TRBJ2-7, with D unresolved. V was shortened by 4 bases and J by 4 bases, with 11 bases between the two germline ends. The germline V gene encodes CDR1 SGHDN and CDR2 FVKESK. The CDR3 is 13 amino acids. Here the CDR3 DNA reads TGTGCCAGCAGCCCCTATCGTGGTTACGAGCAGTACTTC. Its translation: CASSPYRGYEQYF.

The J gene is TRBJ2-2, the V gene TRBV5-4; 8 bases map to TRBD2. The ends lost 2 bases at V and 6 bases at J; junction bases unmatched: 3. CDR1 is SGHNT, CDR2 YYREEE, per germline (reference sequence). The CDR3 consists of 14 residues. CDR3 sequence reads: CASSLVGGAGELFF. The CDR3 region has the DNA TGTGCCAGCAGCTTAGTCGGGGGGGCCGGGGAGCTGTTTTTT.

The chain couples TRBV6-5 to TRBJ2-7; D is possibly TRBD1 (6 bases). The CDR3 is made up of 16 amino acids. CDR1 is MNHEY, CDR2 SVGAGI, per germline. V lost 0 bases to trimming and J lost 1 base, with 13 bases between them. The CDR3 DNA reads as TGTGCCAGCAGTTACTCCGGGCAGGGGCCGTCCTACGAGCAGTACTTC. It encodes CASSYSGQGPSYEQYF.

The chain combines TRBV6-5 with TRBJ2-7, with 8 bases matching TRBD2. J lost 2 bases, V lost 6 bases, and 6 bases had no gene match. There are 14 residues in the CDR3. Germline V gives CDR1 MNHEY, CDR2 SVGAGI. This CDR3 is CASRLADSTYEQYF. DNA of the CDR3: TGTGCCAGCAGACTAGCGGATTCTACCTACGAGCAGTACTTC.

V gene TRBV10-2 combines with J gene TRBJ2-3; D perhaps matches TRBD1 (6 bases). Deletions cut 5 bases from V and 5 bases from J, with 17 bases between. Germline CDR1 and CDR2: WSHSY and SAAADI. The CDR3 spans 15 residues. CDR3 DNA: TGCGCCAGCAGTTTGGGGACAAAAGGAGGAGATACGCAGTATTTT. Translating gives CASSLGTKGGDTQYF.

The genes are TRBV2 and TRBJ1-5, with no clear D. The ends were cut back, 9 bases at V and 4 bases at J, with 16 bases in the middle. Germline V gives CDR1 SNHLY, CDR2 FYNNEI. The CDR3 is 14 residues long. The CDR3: CASKGPVGNQPQHF. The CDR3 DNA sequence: TGTGCCAGTAAGGGCCCGGTCGGGAATCAGCCCCAGCATTTT.

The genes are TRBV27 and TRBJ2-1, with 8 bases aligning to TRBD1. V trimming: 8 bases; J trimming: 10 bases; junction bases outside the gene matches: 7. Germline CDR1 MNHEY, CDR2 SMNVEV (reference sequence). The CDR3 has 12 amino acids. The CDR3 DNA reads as TGTGCCAGCGGATGGGACAGGAGGGAGCAGTTCTTC. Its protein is CASGWDRREQFF.

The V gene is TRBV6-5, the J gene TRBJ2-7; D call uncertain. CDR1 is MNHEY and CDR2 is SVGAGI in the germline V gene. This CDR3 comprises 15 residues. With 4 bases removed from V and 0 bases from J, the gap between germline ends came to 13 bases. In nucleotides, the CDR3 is TGTGCCAGCAGTTCGTACTCACTGAACTCCTACGAGCAGTACTTC. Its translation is CASSSYSLNSYEQYF.

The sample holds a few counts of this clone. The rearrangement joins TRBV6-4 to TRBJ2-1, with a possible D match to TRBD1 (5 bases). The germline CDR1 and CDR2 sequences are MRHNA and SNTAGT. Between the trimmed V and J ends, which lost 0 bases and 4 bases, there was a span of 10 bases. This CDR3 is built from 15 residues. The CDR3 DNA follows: TGTGCCAGCAGTGACTCTTGGGGCCGGTACAATGAGCAGTTCTTC. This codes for CASSDSWGRYNEQFF.

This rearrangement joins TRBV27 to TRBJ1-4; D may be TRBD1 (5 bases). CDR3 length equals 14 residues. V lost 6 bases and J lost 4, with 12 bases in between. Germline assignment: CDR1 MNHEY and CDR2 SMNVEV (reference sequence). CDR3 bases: TGTGCCAGCAGGTCCTTGGGACTTAATGAAAAACTGTTTTTT. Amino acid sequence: CASRSLGLNEKLFF.

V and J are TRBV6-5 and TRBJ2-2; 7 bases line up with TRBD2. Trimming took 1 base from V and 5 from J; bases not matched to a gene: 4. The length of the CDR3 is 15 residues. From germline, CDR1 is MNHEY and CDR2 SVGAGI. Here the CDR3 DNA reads TGTGCCAGCAGTTACTTCCAGGGAGGGACCGGGGAGCTGTTTTTT. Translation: CASSYFQGGTGELFF.

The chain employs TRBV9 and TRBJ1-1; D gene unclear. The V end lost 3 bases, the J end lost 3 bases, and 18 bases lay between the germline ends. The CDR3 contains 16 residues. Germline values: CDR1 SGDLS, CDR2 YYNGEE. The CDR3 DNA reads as TGTGCCAGCAGCGCCGGTTCGGGAGTGTTCTACACTGAAGCTTTCTTT. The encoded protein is CASSAGSGVFYTEAFF.

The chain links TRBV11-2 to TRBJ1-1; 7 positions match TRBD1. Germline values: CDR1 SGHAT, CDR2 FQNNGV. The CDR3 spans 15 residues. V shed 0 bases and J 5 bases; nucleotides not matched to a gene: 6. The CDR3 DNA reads TGTGCCAGCAGCTTAGATTGGGGCAGGGGGACTGAAGCTTTCTTT. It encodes CASSLDWGRGTEAFF.

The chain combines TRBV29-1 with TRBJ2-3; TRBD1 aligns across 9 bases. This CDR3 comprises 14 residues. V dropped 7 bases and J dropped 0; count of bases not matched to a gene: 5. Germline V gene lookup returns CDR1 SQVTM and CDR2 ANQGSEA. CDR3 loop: CSAWTGESTDTQYF. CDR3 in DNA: TGCAGCGCCTGGACAGGGGAAAGCACAGATACGCAGTATTTT.

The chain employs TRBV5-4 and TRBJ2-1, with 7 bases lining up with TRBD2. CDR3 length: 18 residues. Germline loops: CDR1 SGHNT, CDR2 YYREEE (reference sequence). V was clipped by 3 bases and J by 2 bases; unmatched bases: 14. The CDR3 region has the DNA TGTGCCAGCAGCTGGGGGGAACTGACTAGCCGAGCCTACAATGAGCAGTTCTTC. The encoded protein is CASSWGELTSRAYNEQFF.